This T cell receptor beta chain derives from a study of glioma-infiltrating T cells after dendritic cell vaccination. Study summary: Autologous tumor lysate-pulsed dendritic cell vaccination was given between the early 2000s and the early 2010s.

Amplification used 60 V beta primers and 13 J beta primers. Repertoires were generated with immunoSEQ multiplex PCR, while TCRdb's copy carries only in-frame clones and drops some. Among over 65,000 clones, 85% were seen once, and the ten largest hold about 8.5%. A word on this clone: Its antigen is currently unknown.

The CDR3 extends over 16 amino acids. V trimming: 1 base; J trimming: 3 bases; junction bases outside the gene matches: 8. From germline, CDR1 is SNHLY and CDR2 FYNNEI. Whole-study results and caveats: TCR clonality showed no direct relationship with survival.

Time point given: after dendritic cell vaccination, including at tumor progression/relapse. None of the glioblastoma patients had an isocitrate dehydrogenase mutation. The chain combines TRBV2 with TRBJ2-7, with 8 bases lining up with TRBD2. This TCR was sampled from a human donor with glioblastoma. This material consisted of blood, taken after dendritic cell vaccination. CDR3 sequence (DNA): TGTGCCAGCAGTGAAGACTCCGGGACTAGTCTCTACGAGCAGTACTTC. The encoded protein is CASSEDSGTSLYEQYF.